Following are 13 T cell receptor beta chains from one sample sequenced in a study of post-analysis software for immune sequencing data. Study-wide findings and caveats: In patients, about five TRBV segments were more frequent than in controls, with TRBV5-6, TRBV5-1 and TRBV20-1 among them.

These receptors' targets are unknown. Unique molecular identifiers tagged the TCR beta cDNA libraries. TCRdb independently ran MiXCR on the PCR reads; one entry per CDR3 protein. The sample includes around 250,000 distinct CDR3 sequences, about 38% of them seen just once. The sample consisted of blood. These receptors were obtained from a girl between 5 and 17 years old with multiple sclerosis.

The chain carries TRBV9 and TRBJ1-2; D remains unclear. V dropped 4 bases and J dropped 2 bases, with 12 bases sitting between them. From germline, CDR1 is SGDLS and CDR2 YYNGEE. The CDR3 length is 14 residues. The CDR3 loop is CASSLSGPNYGYTF. CDR3 nucleotide sequence: TGTGCCAGCAGCCTATCGGGCCCCAACTATGGCTACACCTTC.

The J gene is TRBJ2-4, the V gene TRBV2; D gene uncertain. V gave up 6 bases and J gave up 0 bases, with 15 bases separating them. The CDR3 length is 16 residues. Germline CDR1 and CDR2: SNHLY and FYNNEI. CDR3 protein: CASSSASPGAKNIQYF. As DNA, the CDR3 is TGTGCCAGCAGCAGCGCAAGCCCGGGAGCCAAAAACATTCAGTACTTC.

This clonotype was counted between two and nine times. With a much larger clone just one base away, this may be a read error. V usage is TRBV25-1 and J usage is TRBJ2-3, with D unresolved. The CDR3 totals 13 residues. Germline assignment: CDR1 MGHDK and CDR2 SYGVNS. V was pared by 6 bases and J by 0 bases, with 7 bases between. CDR3 sequence: CASRETSTDTQYF. The CDR3 nucleotides are TGTGCCAGCAGGGAAACTAGCACAGATACGCAGTATTTT. Full variable domain (rest looked up from reference TRBV25-1 and TRBJ2-3): EADIYQTPRYLVIGTGKKITLECSQTMGHDKMYWYQQDPGMELHLIHYSYGVNSTEKGDLSSESTVSRIRTEHFPLTLESARPSHTSQYLCASRETSTDTQYFGPGTRLTVL.

At least ten counts were recorded for this clonotype. The J gene is TRBJ2-1, the V gene TRBV11-2; 7 nucleotides align to TRBD2. V lost 2 bases, J lost 3 bases, and 10 bases stayed unmatched. The CDR3 contains 17 residues. CDR1 is SGHAT and CDR2 is FQNNGV in the germline V gene. The CDR3 DNA reads TGTGCCAGCAGCTTAAGAACGGGAGCGGGAATCTACAATGAGCAGTTCTTC. It yields the protein CASSLRTGAGIYNEQFF.

This clonotype was seen ten or more times. The rearrangement uses TRBV28 and TRBJ1-1; D is uncertain. The CDR3 is 16 amino acids. Germline CDR1 and CDR2: MDHEN and SYDVKM. Trimming left V 6 bases short and J 0 bases short, with 17 bases between. The CDR3 sequence: CASSPRGVDVNTEAFF. The CDR3 DNA follows: TGTGCCAGCAGCCCCCGCGGGGTGGATGTGAACACTGAAGCTTTCTTT.

Details on this clonotype: This clone may be a read error of a much larger clone one base away. The chain is built from TRBV7-8 and TRBJ1-2; a possible D gene is TRBD1 (5 bases). Looked up from germline, CDR1 is SGHVS and CDR2 is FQNEAQ. This CDR3 spans 15 amino acids. V was shortened by 1 base and J by 8 bases, with 17 bases between the two germline ends. This CDR3 is CASSLDGAARQGYTF. The CDR3 DNA is TGTGCCAGCAGCTTAGATGGGGCGGCACGGCAAGGCTACACCTTC.

This clonotype was observed at least ten times. The chain recombines TRBV20-1 with TRBJ2-4; D is possibly TRBD1 (6 bases). V dropped 2 bases and J dropped 6 bases, with 14 bases sitting between them. This CDR3 region has 14 residues. Germline V CDR1 and CDR2: DFQATT, SNEGSKA (reference sequence). CDR3 bases: TGCAGTGCTAGAACAGGGTTGGGAACAAACATTCAGTACTTC. It specifies CSARTGLGTNIQYF.

Note on this clonotype: This may be a read error: a much more frequent sequence differs by one nucleotide. CDR3 in amino acids: CASSSERGEQFF. For the CDR3, the DNA is TGCGCCAGCAGCTCGGAAAGGGGGGAGCAGTTCTTC. The rearrangement uses TRBV5-1 and TRBJ2-1, with D tentatively TRBD1 (6 bases). Trimming stripped 3 bases from V and 10 bases from J, with 11 bases between. CDR3 length: 12 residues. Germline V CDR1 and CDR2: SGHRS, YFSETQ.

This rearrangement joins TRBV7-2 to TRBJ2-7, with D possibly being TRBD2 (6 bases). Germline CDR1 SGHTA, CDR2 FQGNSA. The CDR3 loop spans 14 amino acids. V was clipped by 4 bases and J by 1 base, with 11 bases between them. The CDR3 region is CASSSGGKSYEQYF. The CDR3 DNA reads as TGTGCCAGCAGCTCTGGGGGGAAGTCCTACGAGCAGTACTTC.

V usage is TRBV30 and J usage is TRBJ2-1; D gene unclear. The V end was cut by 2 bases, the J end by 10 bases, with 15 bases between. The V gene's germline CDR1 is GTSNPN and CDR2 SVGIG (reference sequence). The CDR3 sequence is 13 residues long. For the CDR3, the DNA is TGTGCCTGGAGTCTTATCATTGGTGACGAGCAGTTCTTC. Translating gives CAWSLIIGDEQFF.

This clonotype appeared many times. V is TRBV30 and J is TRBJ2-1, with D perhaps assigned TRBD1 or TRBD2 (5 bases each). This CDR3 contains 15 residues. Trimming removed 2 bases from V and 5 bases from J, with 16 bases in between. Germline lookup yields CDR1 GTSNPN and CDR2 SVGIG (reference sequence). This CDR3 is CAWSPGTAKNNEQFF. CDR3 in DNA: TGTGCCTGGAGTCCCGGGACGGCAAAGAACAATGAGCAGTTCTTC.

This clonotype has ten or more counts. The genes are TRBV5-1 and TRBJ2-5, with 12 positions matching TRBD1. The germline CDR1 and CDR2 sequences are SGHRS and YFSETQ. This CDR3 comprises 19 residues. V dropped 0 bases and J dropped 1; count of bases not matched to a gene: 10. Here the CDR3 DNA reads TGCGCCAGCAGCTTGGCCGGGACAGGGGGCTTTTGGGCCCAAGAGACCCAGTACTTC. Its translation is CASSLAGTGGFWAQETQYF. The entire variable domain, with the rest obtained from reference TRBV5-1 and TRBJ2-5, is as follows: KAGVTQTPRYLIKTRGQQVTLSCSPISGHRSVSWYQQTPGQGLQFLFEYFSETQRNKGNFPGRFSGRQFSNSRSEMNVSTLELGDSALYLCASSLAGTGGFWAQETQYFGPGTRLLVL.

A single count supports this clonotype. The gene calls are TRBV12-3 or TRBV12-4 and TRBJ2-1, with D perhaps matching TRBD2 (5 bases). Trimming cost V 6 bases and J 7 bases, with 22 bases left between them. This CDR3 comprises 16 residues. The CDR3 region has the DNA TGTGCCAGCAGCCACCGGGATTCCAAAGAGGTTAATGAGCAGTTCTTC. It codes for CASSHRDSKEVNEQFF.